Described below is a single TCR beta chain sequence and its context. Its target antigen remains unknown. Base qualities were left out, and no much larger clone turns up one base away. This record comes from a study of cytomegalovirus exposure and HLA in healthy donors (dated by TCRdb to 2016 to 2017). Context from the whole study: An earlier analysis of 587 of the donors reported more than 250 Gb of sequence data and more than 90 million unique TCR beta sequences from 150 million to 200 million T cells. About 280 gigabases of sequencing data and around 85 million unique TCR sequences made up an early release that covered approximately 620 HLA-typed donors. Of the 300 to 500 genotyped donors, 81% were placed in the genetic ancestry cluster associated with self-reported Caucasian donors. The study was designed to test whether signatures of past pathogen exposure could be identified by cataloging public T cell receptors. Using immunosequencing, the study profiled T cell repertoires from 550 to 750 subjects and related those repertoires to cytomegalovirus serostatus. In addition to the first cohort of roughly 670 subjects, a separate validation cohort of 120 different subjects was used. The study combined high-throughput TCR immunosequencing, statistical association of individual TCRs with disease status, and machine learning to predict cytomegalovirus infection status. A later analysis re-analyzed previously published TCR beta repertoires from approximately 670 donors and added high-resolution HLA genotyping to study TCR occurrence patterns. In the later analysis, no new phenotypic data were used to find candidate immune exposures; instead, reliance was placed on TCR beta sequences and their occurrence across donors. To decide whether each TCR beta V gene segment behaved as functional or pseudogenic, an earlier analysis of some 580 of the donors relied on high-throughput TCR beta sequencing. Donor age, sex, ethnicity and CMV serostatus were compiled alongside the repertoire data. In a later genetic analysis, genome-wide SNP genotypes for about three fifths of the 666 donors were used, and that subset was treated as a discovery cohort. Every repertoire in the discovery cohort had been generated on one and the same sequencing platform. HLA typing covered class I and class II loci at four-digit resolution. The number of donors typed differed by locus, with 629-630 for A, B, C, DRB1 and DQB1, more than 500 for DQA1, over 600 for DPA1, and some 470 for DPB1. About 5 DR-DQ haplotypes were handled as single units for association and clustering, since linkage in the cohort was strong. On average, 235,054 unique TCR beta nucleotide sequences were sequenced per donor among 300 to 500 genotyped donors of the cohort, with roughly 20% of those sequences being non-productive.

Libraries were prepared through the immunoSEQ multiplex PCR assay. For the multiplex PCR, a mixture combining 60 forward primers for TCR Vbeta segments and 13 reverse primers for TCR Jbeta segments was used. Amplification of the CDR3 region of rearranged TCR beta genes was performed with a multiplex PCR assay on genomic DNA. The Illumina HiSeq System was used to sequence the amplified TCR beta libraries as 87-base-pair reads. Processing in the source paper ran as follows. Across the roughly 670 repertoires, a later analysis counted roughly 77 million unique TCR beta chains, roughly 11 million of which were shared by at least two donors. Raw reads were error-corrected and collapsed into unique sequences by a nearest-neighbor algorithm in which closely related sequences were merged to remove PCR and sequencing errors. V, D and J gene segments were assigned by aligning CDR3 sequences to IMGT reference sequences. For a sequence to be retained, a match of at least six nucleotides to both a V gene segment and a J gene segment was required. A rearrangement was called productive if the CDR3 had no stop codons and remained in frame with V and J, and every other rearrangement was called non-productive. Following IMGT convention, CDR3 was defined as the stretch from the second conserved V-encoded cysteine up to the conserved J-encoded phenylalanine. In an earlier analysis of 587 of the donors, sequences lacking an unambiguous match to a single V gene segment were excluded. In an earlier analysis of roughly 600 of the donors, a V segment was called functional when productive rearrangements were above 56.7%, and segregating when the standard deviation between donors exceeded 5%. A statistical classification framework was developed to diagnose cytomegalovirus status using the catalog of TCR beta chain sequences. In a later analysis, V and J genes were assigned by comparing TCR nucleotide sequences against IMGT/GENE-DB human TR gene sequences. In a later analysis, CDR3 sequences and most-parsimonious VDJ recombination scenarios were assigned using the TCRdist pipeline. In a later analysis, each TCR beta chain was defined by its CDR3 amino acid sequence together with its V-gene family, and reads without a unique V-gene family were excluded. In a later analysis, several hundred highly shared, low-generation-probability nucleotide sequences were removed to address suspected cross-contamination and a sequencing artifact. For each public chain, a later analysis derived a clonal expansion index from normalized ranks of inferred template counts within each repertoire. In a later analysis, generation probabilities were computed using a VDJ recombination model fitted to out-of-frame rearrangements, and the results were checked against IGoR. In a later analysis, hypergeometric tests were used to score TCR-TCR, TCR-HLA and TCR-CMV co-occurrence, with a repertoire-size bias correction applied to TCR pairs. To estimate false discovery rates, a later analysis permuted the HLA or CMV assignments 20 times. In a later analysis, co-occurring TCRs were grouped with DBSCAN, and TCRdist sequence similarity was added when clustering was performed within HLA-allele-positive subsets. For co-occurrence clustering, repertoires with fewer than 30,000 or more than 120,000 public chains were excluded, along with four to six repertoires with anomalous nucleotide sharing. Not all clones reach the TCRdb copy of this immuneACCESS table, which keeps in-frame sequences only. Checked studies attribute under half of the gap to unresolved V genes and leave the rest unexplained. V and J calls and clone size come straight from that table; D and trimming were deduced from the DNA. The sample records some 220,000 clones, 78% of which are singletons. More than 0.45% of the sample is taken by the ten largest.

The cohort consisted of more than 650 healthy bone marrow donors. At the time of sampling, every cohort member was nominally healthy, though immune exposures that went unrecorded were likely present. The donor tested CMV seronegative and was one of the 352 seronegative cohort members. A peripheral blood sample was provided by each donor, and peripheral blood mononuclear cells were used for TCR beta sequencing. Genomic DNA was extracted from the blood cell samples with the Qiagen DNeasy Blood Extraction Kit. The paper as a whole reports these results and caveats: Linkage disequilibrium might explain the correlated functional status among segregating V segments, but an unknown experimental factor could not be excluded. The earlier analysis of approximately 590 of the donors excluded approximately 17 rarely observed V segments, including chromosome 9 orphons, because counts were too low. When HLA alleles, especially DR and DQ, strongly co-occurred, TCR associations were difficult to assign to individual alleles. Compared with the roughly 700-donor mean, donors in an Asian-associated ancestry cluster had fewer N-insertions in productive TCRs, according to a later genetic analysis. Because some donors lacked HLA typing at each locus, the association tests relied only on the typed subset. The study gave a list of 150 to 200 TCR beta chains associated with cytomegalovirus. An association between a missense DCLRE1C variant and V-gene and J-gene trimming of TCR beta chains was found in a later genetic analysis and replicated in an independent cohort. In a later analysis, TCR association rates were found to vary across HLA loci, with the most associated TCRs seen for DRB1 alleles and the fewest for HLA-C alleles. Roughly uniform sequencing depth across donors was assumed in presence/absence analyses, although this assumption may not hold. In a later analysis, HLA-associated TCR beta chains were found to be more clonally expanded and to have lower generation probabilities than equally common non-associated chains. According to the authors, the approach could potentially be generalized to other disease states and immunological phenotypes. Most CMV-associated TCR beta chains appeared to be HLA-restricted in a later analysis, and the HLA associations seemed to be driven largely by CMV exposure. In vitro tests confirmed that three of the cytomegalovirus-associated TCR beta chains recognize cytomegalovirus antigens. A group of highly shared sequence variants was considered likely to be a technical artifact of the sequencing pipeline. In a later analysis, about 17,000 TCR beta sequences were associated with specific HLA alleles at a false discovery rate of 0.05. For the cohort, immune exposure information was limited to CMV serostatus. In an earlier analysis of under 600 of the donors, most TCR beta V segments were observed in productive rearrangements about 87% or about 30% of the time, broadly matching IMGT annotations. This cohort had only TCR beta chains sequenced, and the lack of alpha or paired-chain data limited which features could be detected. Across donors, most TCR sequences were observed very rarely, whereas some public TCRs were present in many individuals. A further reported finding was that TCR beta sequences accurately predicted the HLA-A and HLA-B alleles for most subjects in the first cohort. In a later analysis, several top co-occurrence clusters were reported to appear linked to parvovirus B19, influenza, CMV and Epstein-Barr virus. Cytomegalovirus status was reported to be diagnosed by the classifier with high specificity and sensitivity in both the original and validation cohorts.

This sequence was found in a boy aged 5-17 years in good health and CMV-seronegative. Sequencing was performed on PBMCs.

The CDR3: CASSLPGQGVNTEAFF. The sequenced DNA is TGTGCCAGCAGCTTACCGGGACAGGGGGTGAACACTGAAGCTTTCTTT. This sequence uses TRBV11-3 and TRBJ1-1; the central 11 bases match TRBD1. V is trimmed back by 2 bases and J by 0 bases, and the junction contains 2 bases that no gene match accounts for. Inclusive of the bounding cysteine and phenylalanine, the CDR3 is 16 residues long. Solely the CDR3 DNA is kept, with 48 bases framed from the first base. As encoded in the germline V gene, CDR1 is SGHNT while CDR2 is YENEEA. Extended through the reference TRBV11-3 and TRBJ1-1 proteins, this CDR3 yields the full variable domain: EAGVVQSPRYKIIEKKQPVAFWCNPISGHNTLYWYLQNLGQGPELLIRYENEEAVDDSQLPKDRFSAERLKGVDSTLKIQPAELGDSAVYLCASSLPGQGVNTEAFFGQGTRLTVV.